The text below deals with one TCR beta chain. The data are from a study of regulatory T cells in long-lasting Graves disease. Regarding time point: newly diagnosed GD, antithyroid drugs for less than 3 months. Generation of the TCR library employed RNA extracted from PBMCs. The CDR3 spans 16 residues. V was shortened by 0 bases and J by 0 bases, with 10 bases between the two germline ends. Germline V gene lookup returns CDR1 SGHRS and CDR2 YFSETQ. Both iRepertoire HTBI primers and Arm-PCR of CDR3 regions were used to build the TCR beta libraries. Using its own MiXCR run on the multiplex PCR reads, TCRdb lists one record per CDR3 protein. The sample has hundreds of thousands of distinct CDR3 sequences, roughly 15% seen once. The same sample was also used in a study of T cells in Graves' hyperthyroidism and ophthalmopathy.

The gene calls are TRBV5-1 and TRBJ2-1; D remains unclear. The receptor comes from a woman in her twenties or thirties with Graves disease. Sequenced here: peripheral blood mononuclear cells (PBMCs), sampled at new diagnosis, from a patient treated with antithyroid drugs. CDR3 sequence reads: CASSLDPPSSYNEQFF. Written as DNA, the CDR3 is TGCGCCAGCAGCTTGGACCCCCCGAGCTCCTACAATGAGCAGTTCTTC.